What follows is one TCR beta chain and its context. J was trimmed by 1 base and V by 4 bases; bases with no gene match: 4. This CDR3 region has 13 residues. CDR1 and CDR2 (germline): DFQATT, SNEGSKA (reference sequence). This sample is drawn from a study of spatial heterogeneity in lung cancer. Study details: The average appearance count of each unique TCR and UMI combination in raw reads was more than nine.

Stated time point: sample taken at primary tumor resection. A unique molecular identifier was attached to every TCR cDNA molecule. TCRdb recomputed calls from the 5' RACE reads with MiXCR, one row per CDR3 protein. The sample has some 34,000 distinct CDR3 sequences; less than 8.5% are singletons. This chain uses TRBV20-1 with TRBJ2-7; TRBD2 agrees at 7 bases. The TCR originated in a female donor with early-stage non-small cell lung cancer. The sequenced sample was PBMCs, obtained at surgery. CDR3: CSATLADSYEQYF. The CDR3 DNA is TGCAGTGCTACTCTAGCGGATTCCTACGAGCAGTACTTC.